The 10 T cell receptor beta chains in this list originate from one sample, sequenced in a study of blood T cell repertoires in COVID-19. Here immunoSEQ multiplex PCR was the method, and the copy in TCRdb shows in-frame clones only, minus some. The repertoire has roughly 390,000 clones, over 75% of them found once; the top ten carry about 10%. Sequencing was done on a sample of peripheral blood. All receptors derive from a woman in her 30s with COVID-19, enrolled during active disease.

V gene TRBV7-9 combines with J gene TRBJ2-7; weak D call: TRBD2 (6 bases). V lost 1 base, J lost 9 bases, and 7 bases lay in between. From germline, CDR1 is SEHNR and CDR2 FQNEAQ (reference sequence). This CDR3 contains 11 residues. CDR3 DNA: TGTGCCAGCAGCTTAGGGGGGGTGCAGTACTTC. It specifies CASSLGGVQYF.

This chain joins TRBV4-3 and TRBJ2-1, with 10 bases identical to TRBD2. Unmatched junction bases numbered 10, after V lost 1 base and J lost 7 bases. The germline V gene has CDR1 LGHNA and CDR2 YSLEER. There are 17 residues in the CDR3. The CDR3 nucleotides are TGCGCCAGCAGCCAAGCATTCGCTAGCGGGAGTTTGAATGAGCAGTTCTTC. Translation: CASSQAFASGSLNEQFF.

This clone turned up a few times. This chain links TRBV2 with TRBJ2-4; TRBD2 might be the D (6 bases). CDR1 and CDR2 (germline): SNHLY, FYNNEI. Trimming removed 7 bases from V and 2 bases from J, with 9 bases in between. The CDR3 is 13 amino acids. The chain's CDR3 is CASKGLTKNIQYF. The CDR3 nucleotides are TGTGCCAGCAAGGGACTTACCAAAAACATTCAGTACTTC.

This sequence joins TRBV5-6 and TRBJ1-6; tentatively, D is TRBD1 (6 bases). This CDR3 contains 14 residues. CDR1 and CDR2 (germline): SGHDT, YYEEEE. Trimming cost V 4 bases and J 8 bases, with 13 bases left between them. The CDR3 is CASSLRDKYSPLHF. The CDR3 region has the DNA TGTGCCAGCAGCCTCCGGGACAAATATTCACCCCTCCACTTT.

This clone was found once. V gene TRBV27 combines with J gene TRBJ2-2, with D possibly TRBD1 on 5 matching bases. The V end was cut by 6 bases, the J end by 4 bases, with 9 bases between. Germline CDR1 MNHEY, CDR2 SMNVEV (reference sequence). The CDR3 length is 13 residues. The CDR3 is CASRRQFTGELFF. The CDR3 DNA is TGTGCCAGCAGACGACAGTTCACCGGGGAGCTGTTTTTT.

The rearrangement joins TRBV28 to TRBJ1-5, with a possible D match to TRBD1 (5 bases). The CDR3 runs to 17 residues. Deletions cut 0 bases from V and 3 bases from J, with 15 bases between. Germline loops: CDR1 MDHEN, CDR2 SYDVKM. CDR3 DNA: TGTGCCAGCAGTTTATGGTCGACGTGGGGGGTCAATCAGCCCCAGCATTTT. This sequence encodes CASSLWSTWGVNQPQHF.

The rearrangement joins TRBV2 to TRBJ2-1, with 12 bases matching TRBD1. V lost 3 bases to trimming and J lost 0 bases; unmatched junction nucleotides: 3. Germline CDR1 SNHLY, CDR2 FYNNEI. This CDR3 contains 17 residues. This chain's CDR3 is CASSDGTGGDSYNEQFF. The CDR3 DNA reads TGTGCCAGCAGTGACGGGACAGGGGGCGACTCCTACAATGAGCAGTTCTTC.

The chain recombines TRBV9 with TRBJ2-3; 7 bases are shared with TRBD1. Germline loops: CDR1 SGDLS, CDR2 YYNGEE. The CDR3 has 16 residues. The ends lost 1 base at V and 0 bases at J; junction bases unmatched: 5. For the CDR3, the DNA is TGTGCCAGCAGCGTATGGGACAGCTCTAGCACAGATACGCAGTATTTT. This encodes CASSVWDSSSTDTQYF.

This chain connects TRBV7-2 to TRBJ2-2, with D uncertain. V shed 6 bases and J shed 6 bases, with 17 bases lying between them. The CDR3 totals 15 residues. Germline values: CDR1 SGHTA, CDR2 FQGNSA. CDR3 DNA: TGTGCCAGCAGTCTCAATCCCAGGCCCCCCGGGGAGCTGTTTTTT. It is translated as CASSLNPRPPGELFF. The full variable domain, rest sourced from reference TRBV7-2 and TRBJ2-2, is GAGVSQSPSNKVTEKGKDVELRCDPISGHTALYWYRQSLGQGLEFLIYFQGNSAPDKSGLPSDRFSAERTGGSVSTLTIQRTQQEDSAVYLCASSLNPRPPGELFFGEGSRLTVL.

The chain links TRBV9 to TRBJ2-1; no reliable D call. Trimming shortened V by 3 bases and J by 0 bases, and 10 bases separated the two germline ends. The germline V gene has CDR1 SGDLS and CDR2 YYNGEE. The CDR3 has 15 amino acids. CDR3 sequence reads: CASSALVSSYNEQFF. CDR3 bases: TGTGCCAGCAGCGCCCTTGTGAGCTCCTACAATGAGCAGTTCTTC.